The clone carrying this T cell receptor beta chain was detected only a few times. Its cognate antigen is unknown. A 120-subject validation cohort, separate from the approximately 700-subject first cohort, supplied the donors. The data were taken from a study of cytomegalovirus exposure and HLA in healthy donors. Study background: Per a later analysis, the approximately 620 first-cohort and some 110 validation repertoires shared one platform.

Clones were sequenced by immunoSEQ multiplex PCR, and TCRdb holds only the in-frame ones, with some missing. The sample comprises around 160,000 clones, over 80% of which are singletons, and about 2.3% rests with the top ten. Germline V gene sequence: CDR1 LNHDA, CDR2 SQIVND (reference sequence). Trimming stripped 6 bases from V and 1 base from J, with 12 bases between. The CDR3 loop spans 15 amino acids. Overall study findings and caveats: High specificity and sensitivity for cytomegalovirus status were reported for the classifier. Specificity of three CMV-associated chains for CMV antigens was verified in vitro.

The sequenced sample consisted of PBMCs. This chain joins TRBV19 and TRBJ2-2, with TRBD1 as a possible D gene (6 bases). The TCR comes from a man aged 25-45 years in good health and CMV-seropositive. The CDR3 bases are TGTGCCAGTAGCATTACAGGGTTGAACACCGGGGAGCTGTTTTTT. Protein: CASSITGLNTGELFF.